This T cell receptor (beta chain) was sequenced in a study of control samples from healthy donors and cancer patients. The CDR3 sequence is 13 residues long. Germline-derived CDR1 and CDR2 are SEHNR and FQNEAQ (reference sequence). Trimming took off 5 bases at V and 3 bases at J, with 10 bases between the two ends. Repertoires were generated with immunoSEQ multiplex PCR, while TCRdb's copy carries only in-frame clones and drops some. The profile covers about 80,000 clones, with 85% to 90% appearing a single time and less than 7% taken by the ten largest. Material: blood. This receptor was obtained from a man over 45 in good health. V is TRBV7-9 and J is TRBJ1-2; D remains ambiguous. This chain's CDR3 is CASSPVDYYGYTF. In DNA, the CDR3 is TGTGCCAGCAGCCCGGTGGATTACTATGGCTACACCTTC. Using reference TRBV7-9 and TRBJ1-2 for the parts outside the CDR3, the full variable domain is DTGVSQNPRHKITKRGQNVTFRCDPISEHNRLYWYRQTLGQGPEFLTYFQNEAQLEKSRLLSDRFSAERPKGSFSTLEIQRTEQGDSAMYLCASSPVDYYGYTFGSGTRLTVV.